This T cell receptor (beta chain) was identified in a study of blood T cell repertoires in COVID-19. The method was immunoSEQ multiplex PCR; TCRdb's version includes in-frame clones alone and lacks a portion of them. The sample contains about 200,000 clones, about nine tenths of which appear only once. Trimming removed 8 bases from V and 6 bases from J; junction bases left unmatched: 8. This CDR3 has 13 residues. The V gene's germline CDR1 is MNHEY and CDR2 SVGAGI. Only a few counts were recorded for this clone. This TCR was recovered from a man in his late teens or twenties with active or convalescent COVID-19. J is TRBJ2-7 and V is TRBV6-5, with TRBD1 matching 9 bases. The sample comprised peripheral blood. The CDR3 region is CASEGQGGREQYF. CDR3 sequence (DNA): TGTGCCAGCGAGGGACAGGGTGGTCGCGAGCAGTACTTC.